Presented here are 27 T cell receptor beta chains from one specimen sequenced in a study of Ad26.COV2.S vaccination and SARS-CoV-2 variants (dated by TCRdb to the early 2020s). In the paper's terms, the treatment or condition label means: 15 to 20 received Ad26.COV2.S at low or high dose, single or two shots; 5 received placebo; per-sample allocation not given. For vaccine and placebo recipients, repertoires were sequenced using samples collected on day 63 after the first injection. The library relied on the immunoSEQ multiplex PCR assay. What TCRdb holds here is the immuneACCESS table cut down to in-frame rearrangements. Part of the clones is not present; checked against another copy, under half of the missing clones reflect an unresolved V gene, and the others are unexplained. For this sample there are fewer than 800,000 clones; 89% appear just once. Together, the top ten hold approximately 1.5% of the sample.

The material was peripheral blood, obtained in a trial of Ad26.COV2.S vaccine versus placebo. These receptors were collected from a person between 18 and 65 years old who received the Ad26.COV2.S COVID-19 vaccine or a placebo.

This rearrangement joins TRBV4-3 to TRBJ2-2; 11 nucleotides line up with TRBD1. This CDR3 has 18 residues. V lost 0 bases, J lost 7 bases, and 10 bases stayed unmatched. Germline loops: CDR1 LGHNA, CDR2 YSLEER. For the CDR3, the DNA is TGCGCCAGCAGCCAAGAGCGGACAGGGGGCGGCTTTTTCGGGGAGCTGTTTTTT. It translates to CASSQERTGGGFFGELFF.

DNA for the CDR3: TGTGCCAGCAGTGATAGGACAGCAGAGTACGAGCAGTACTTC. Translating gives CASSDRTAEYEQYF. This rearrangement joins TRBV6-4 to TRBJ2-7; perhaps TRBD1 as D (6 bases). V was cut by 3 bases and J by 4 bases, with 13 bases left in between. Germline V lookup: CDR1 MRHNA, CDR2 SNTAGT. The CDR3 is made up of 14 amino acids.

V usage is TRBV5-1 and J usage is TRBJ2-3; 11 positions agree with TRBD2. Germline CDR1 and CDR2: SGHRS and YFSETQ. V gave up 4 bases and J gave up 8 bases; unmatched junction bases: 9. This CDR3 comprises 15 residues. The CDR3 loop is CASSSSGGAEGTQYF. The CDR3 DNA sequence: TGCGCCAGCAGCAGTAGCGGGGGGGCGGAGGGTACGCAGTATTTT.

V usage is TRBV6-5 and J usage is TRBJ2-3; no firm D call. The germline V gene encodes CDR1 MNHEY and CDR2 SVGAGI. The CDR3 runs to 12 residues. Trimming pared 8 bases from V and 0 bases from J, leaving 6 bases between. The DNA for the CDR3 is TGTGCCAGCGGTACTAGCACAGATACGCAGTATTTT. The encoded protein is CASGTSTDTQYF.

The chain couples TRBV5-4 to TRBJ2-7, with D perhaps being TRBD1 or TRBD2 (6 bases each). V dropped 3 bases and J dropped 2 bases, with 18 bases sitting between them. This CDR3 contains 16 residues. CDR1 is SGHNT, CDR2 YYREEE, per germline (reference sequence). CDR3 nucleotide sequence: TGTGCCAGCAGCTGGGGGCGGGGCGGACAGACCTACGAGCAGTACTTC. It translates to CASSWGRGGQTYEQYF.

This sequence joins TRBV5-4 and TRBJ1-6, with D possibly TRBD1 on 6 matching bases. V was clipped by 4 bases and J by 12 bases, with 14 bases between them. Germline values: CDR1 SGHNT, CDR2 YYREEE (reference sequence). The CDR3 runs 13 residues. In nucleotides, the CDR3 is TGTGCCAGCAGCCCCGGACAGAGACAACCCCTCCACTTT. Translating gives CASSPGQRQPLHF.

V is TRBV27 and J is TRBJ1-6, with D perhaps matching TRBD1 (5 bases). Looked up from germline, CDR1 is MNHEY and CDR2 is SMNVEV (reference sequence). This CDR3 has 14 amino acids. Trimming removed 8 bases at V and 10 bases at J, with 18 bases between. CDR3 protein: CASRQGGGGSPLHF. CDR3 coding DNA: TGTGCCAGCCGCCAGGGTGGGGGAGGCTCACCCCTCCACTTT.

V is TRBV20-1 and J is TRBJ2-3; no clear D gene. The ends were cut back, 1 base at V and 5 bases at J, with 4 bases in the middle. Germline-derived CDR1 and CDR2 are DFQATT and SNEGSKA (reference sequence). This CDR3 has 11 amino acids. In nucleotides, the CDR3 is TGCAGTGCTAGAGGCCAAGATACGCAGTATTTT. It yields the protein CSARGQDTQYF.

The rearrangement uses TRBV30 and TRBJ1-2; a weak D match, TRBD1 (5 bases). Deletions cut 4 bases from V and 2 bases from J, with 17 bases between. Germline CDR1 reads GTSNPN; CDR2 reads SVGIG (reference sequence). The CDR3 totals 15 residues. The CDR3 DNA reads TGTGCCTGGACAAGGGGCGTGGGCCTAAACTATGGCTACACCTTC. This codes for CAWTRGVGLNYGYTF.

The chain employs TRBV6-4 and TRBJ1-6; weak D call: TRBD1 (5 bases). The CDR3 is made up of 16 amino acids. With 0 bases removed from V and 8 bases from J, the gap between germline ends came to 14 bases. CDR1 is MRHNA, CDR2 SNTAGT, per germline. The CDR3 spells CASSDSPGQGDSPLHF. CDR3 coding DNA: TGTGCCAGCAGTGACTCTCCGGGTCAGGGAGATTCACCCCTCCACTTT.

With respect to this clone: The identical CDR3 is also encoded by other nucleotide sequences in the sample. The rearrangement uses TRBV28 and TRBJ1-2; unclear D gene. Per the germline V gene, CDR1 is MDHEN and CDR2 is SYDVKM. The V and J ends lost 8 bases and 4 bases respectively, with 5 bases between them. The CDR3 extends over 10 amino acids. The CDR3 bases are TGTGCCAGCTCCGGCTATGGCTACACCTTC. Translating it yields CASSGYGYTF.

CDR3 region: CASSLEAGGDYEQYF. The CDR3 DNA reads TGTGCCAGCAGCCTAGAGGCGGGAGGCGACTACGAGCAGTACTTC. The chain uses TRBV11-1 and TRBJ2-7, with 8 bases matching TRBD2. Germline CDR1 is SGHAT and CDR2 is FQDESV (reference sequence). The CDR3 is made up of 15 amino acids. With 5 bases clipped from V and 3 bases from J, the junction kept 9 bases outside the gene matches.

V is TRBV29-1 and J is TRBJ2-7; 10 bases are a match to TRBD1. The trim removed 1 base at V and 6 bases at J, leaving 3 bases unmatched. The CDR3 has 13 residues. The germline CDR1 and CDR2 sequences are SQVTM and ANQGSEA. CDR3 amino acids: CSVEVTGGGEQYF. CDR3 nucleotide sequence: TGCAGCGTTGAAGTGACAGGGGGCGGCGAGCAGTACTTC.

The chain has TRBV6-5 and TRBJ1-5; D unclear. Trimming stripped 0 bases from V and 3 bases from J, with 12 bases between. The germline V gene encodes CDR1 MNHEY and CDR2 SVGAGI. This CDR3 region has 16 residues. The CDR3 bases are TGTGCCAGCAGTTACTCAGCGCCAAGGGACAATCAGCCCCAGCATTTT. This translates into CASSYSAPRDNQPQHF.

The chain uses TRBV2 and TRBJ2-5; D is possibly TRBD1 or TRBD2 (5 bases each). Per the germline V gene, CDR1 is SNHLY and CDR2 is FYNNEI. The CDR3 length is 12 residues. The V end lost 7 bases, the J end lost 5 bases, and 11 bases lay between the germline ends. The CDR3 DNA follows: TGTGCCAGCATGGGGGTGGGGGAGACCCAGTACTTC. This encodes CASMGVGETQYF.

The chain combines TRBV24-1 with TRBJ2-1; 12 bases are a match to TRBD2. CDR1 and CDR2 (germline): KGHDR, SFDVKD. The CDR3 totals 15 residues. J was trimmed by 7 bases and V by 5 bases; bases with no gene match: 5. The CDR3 here is CATSVSSGRVNEQFF. CDR3 DNA: TGTGCCACCAGTGTGTCTAGCGGGAGGGTTAATGAGCAGTTCTTC.

As to this clone: At the DNA level, this CDR3 is encoded by other sequences in the same sample as well. The chain recombines TRBV19 with TRBJ1-2, with 11 bases lining up with TRBD1. With 5 bases clipped from V and 2 bases from J, the junction kept 4 bases outside the gene matches. Per germline, CDR1 LNHDA and CDR2 SQIVND (reference sequence). The CDR3 extends over 15 amino acids. CDR3 in amino acids: CASSVGTGGNYGYTF. CDR3 nucleotides: TGTGCCAGTAGTGTGGGGACAGGGGGGAACTATGGCTACACCTTC.

The V and J genes are TRBV30 and TRBJ1-1; tentative D call: TRBD1 (6 bases). Trimming took off 3 bases at V and 13 bases at J, with 15 bases between the two ends. Germline V gene sequence: CDR1 GTSNPN, CDR2 SVGIG (reference sequence). The CDR3 is made up of 11 amino acids. The CDR3 protein is CAWRSQGGGFF. DNA for the CDR3: TGTGCCTGGAGGTCCCAAGGGGGGGGTTTCTTT.

This chain joins TRBV2 and TRBJ2-5; a possible D gene is TRBD2 (5 bases). In germline, CDR1 is SNHLY, CDR2 FYNNEI. The CDR3 contains 12 residues. V was pared by 2 bases and J by 11 bases, with 12 bases between. CDR3 residues: CASSEPSPGQYF. CDR3 nucleotides: TGTGCCAGCAGTGAACCCTCCCCGGGGCAGTACTTC.

The J gene is TRBJ2-2, the V gene TRBV5-4; 7 bases are a match to TRBD1. Per the germline V gene, CDR1 is SGHNT and CDR2 is YYREEE (reference sequence). J lost 3 bases, V lost 4 bases, and 6 bases had no gene match. CDR3 length: 15 amino acids. CDR3 in amino acids: CASSVTGVDTGELFF. CDR3 nucleotide sequence: TGTGCCAGCAGCGTAACAGGGGTAGACACCGGGGAGCTGTTTTTT.

The chain combines TRBV5-1 with TRBJ2-5; 7 positions match TRBD2. This CDR3 has 17 amino acids. Trimming removed 0 bases from V and 0 bases from J; junction bases left unmatched: 8. Germline CDR1 reads SGHRS; CDR2 reads YFSETQ. The CDR3 region is CASSLAGASGYQETQYF. CDR3 coding DNA: TGCGCCAGCAGCTTGGCCGGGGCTAGCGGATACCAAGAGACCCAGTACTTC.

This chain uses TRBV30 with TRBJ2-7; 16 bases match TRBD2. CDR1 is GTSNPN, CDR2 SVGIG, per germline (reference sequence). Germline trimming cut 2 bases from V and 3 bases from J; bases unmatched to any gene: 10. This CDR3 has 18 amino acids. The CDR3 reads CAWSRGTSGRAGNYEQYF. The DNA for the CDR3 is TGTGCCTGGAGTAGGGGGACTAGCGGGAGGGCCGGGAACTACGAGCAGTACTTC.

Of note for this clone: This sample includes further DNA sequences coding for the same CDR3. The V and J genes are TRBV3-1 (or the pseudogene TRBV3-2) and TRBJ2-3; D unresolved. The CDR3 length is 12 residues. With 1 base removed from V and 4 bases from J, the gap between germline ends came to 3 bases. Germline assignment: CDR1 LGHDT and CDR2 YNNKEL (reference sequence). The CDR3 loop is CASSQAADTQYF. Written as DNA, the CDR3 is TGTGCCAGCAGCCAAGCAGCAGATACGCAGTATTTT.

The V call is TRBV19, the J call TRBJ1-2; D might be TRBD1 (5 bases). Germline V CDR1 and CDR2: LNHDA, SQIVND (reference sequence). The length of the CDR3 is 13 residues. V shed 6 bases and J shed 3 bases, with 11 bases lying between them. Written as DNA, the CDR3 is TGTGCCAGTAGAGTTCCAGGGCACTATGGCTACACCTTC. Translating it yields CASRVPGHYGYTF.

This sequence joins TRBV9 and TRBJ2-1; 9 bases fit TRBD2. V lost 0 bases and J lost 2; bases outside the gene matches: 0. Germline loops: CDR1 SGDLS, CDR2 YYNGEE. This CDR3 has 15 residues. The CDR3, as DNA: TGTGCCAGCAGCGTAGCTAGCGGGACCTACAATGAGCAGTTCTTC. Encoded protein: CASSVASGTYNEQFF. The whole variable domain, filled in from reference TRBV9 and TRBJ2-1, reads DSGVTQTPKHLITATGQRVTLRCSPRSGDLSVYWYQQSLDQGLQFLIQYYNGEERAKGNILERFSAQQFPDLHSELNLSSLELGDSALYFCASSVASGTYNEQFFGPGTRLTVL.

The J gene is TRBJ1-1, the V gene TRBV10-2; a weak D match, TRBD1 (5 bases). CDR3 size: 14 residues. Germline V gene lookup returns CDR1 WSHSY and CDR2 SAAADI. Trimming took 4 bases from V and 1 from J, leaving 10 bases between them. CDR3 nucleotide sequence: TGCGCCAGCAGTGTGGCAGGGCAGAACACTGAAGCTTTCTTT. Amino acids: CASSVAGQNTEAFF.

V and J are TRBV5-1 and TRBJ1-2, with D unclear. The V end was cut by 4 bases, the J end by 3 bases, with 19 bases between. The CDR3 covers 16 residues. The germline V gene has CDR1 SGHRS and CDR2 YFSETQ. The CDR3 sequence is CASSPGVGELDYGYTF. DNA for the CDR3: TGCGCCAGCAGCCCCGGGGTCGGGGAGCTTGACTATGGCTACACCTTC.